Included here is one T cell receptor beta chain sequence, with context. This sample was taken from a study of blood T cell repertoires in COVID-19. Study in general: Italy, Spain and the United States were the sources of the convalescent and acute COVID-19 samples. PBMCs, B-cell-depleted T cells, or T cells were the source of the cDNA or gDNA that made up the material.

Germline-derived CDR1 and CDR2 are MDHEN and SYDVKM. The length of the CDR3 is 15 residues. V lost 3 bases and J lost 8, with 17 bases in between. Measured with immunoSEQ multiplex PCR; TCRdb has only the in-frame clones, and not every one. This table has tens of thousands of clones, 70% to 90% appearing once. The sequenced material came from peripheral blood. The chain links TRBV28 to TRBJ2-1; tentatively, D is TRBD1 (6 bases). The sequence derives from a human donor in a cohort sampled during active COVID-19. The CDR3 sequence: CASSLSDSGTDEQFF. CDR3 DNA: TGTGCCAGCAGTTTGTCGGACAGTGGTACCGATGAGCAGTTCTTC.